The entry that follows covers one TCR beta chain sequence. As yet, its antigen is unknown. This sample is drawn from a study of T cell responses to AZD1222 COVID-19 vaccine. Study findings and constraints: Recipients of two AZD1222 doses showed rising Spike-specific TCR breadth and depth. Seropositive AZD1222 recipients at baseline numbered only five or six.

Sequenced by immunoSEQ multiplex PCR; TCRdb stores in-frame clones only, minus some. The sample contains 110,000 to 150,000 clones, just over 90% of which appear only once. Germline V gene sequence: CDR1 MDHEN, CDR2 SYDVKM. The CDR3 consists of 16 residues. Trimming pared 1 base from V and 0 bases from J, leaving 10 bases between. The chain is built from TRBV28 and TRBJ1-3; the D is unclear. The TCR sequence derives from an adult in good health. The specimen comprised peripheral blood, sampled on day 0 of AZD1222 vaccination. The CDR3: CASSLSTDNSGNTIYF. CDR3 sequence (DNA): TGTGCCAGCAGTTTATCTACAGATAACTCTGGAAACACCATATATTTT.